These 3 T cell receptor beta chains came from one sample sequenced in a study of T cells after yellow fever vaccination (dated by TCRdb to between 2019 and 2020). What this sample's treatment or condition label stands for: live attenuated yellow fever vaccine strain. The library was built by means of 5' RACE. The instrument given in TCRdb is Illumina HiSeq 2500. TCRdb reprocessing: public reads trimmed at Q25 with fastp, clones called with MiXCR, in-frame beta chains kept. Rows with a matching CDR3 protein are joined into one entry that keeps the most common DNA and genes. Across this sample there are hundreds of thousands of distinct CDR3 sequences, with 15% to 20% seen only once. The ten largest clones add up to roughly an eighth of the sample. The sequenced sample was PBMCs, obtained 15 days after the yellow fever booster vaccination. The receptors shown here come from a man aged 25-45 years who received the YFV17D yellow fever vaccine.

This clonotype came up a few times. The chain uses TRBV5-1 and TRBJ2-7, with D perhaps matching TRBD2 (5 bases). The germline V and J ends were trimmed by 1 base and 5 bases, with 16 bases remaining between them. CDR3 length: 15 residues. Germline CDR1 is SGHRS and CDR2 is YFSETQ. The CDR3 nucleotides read TGCGCCAGCAGCTTGTATAGCGCCATCACTGACGAGCAGTACTTC. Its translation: CASSLYSAITDEQYF.

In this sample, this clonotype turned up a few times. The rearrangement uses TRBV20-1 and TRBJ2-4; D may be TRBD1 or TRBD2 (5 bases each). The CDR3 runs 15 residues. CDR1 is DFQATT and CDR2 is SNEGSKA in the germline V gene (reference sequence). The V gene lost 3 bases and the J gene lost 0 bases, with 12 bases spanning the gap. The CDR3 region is CSASKGPLAKNIQYF. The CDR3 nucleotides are TGCAGTGCTAGTAAGGGACCACTAGCCAAAAACATTCAGTACTTC.

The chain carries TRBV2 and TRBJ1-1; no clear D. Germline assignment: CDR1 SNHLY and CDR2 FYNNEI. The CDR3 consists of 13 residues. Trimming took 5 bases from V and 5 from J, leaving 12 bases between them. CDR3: CASSLGSETEAFF. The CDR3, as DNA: TGTGCCAGCAGTCTGGGGTCCGAGACTGAAGCTTTCTTT.